These 15 T cell receptor beta chains were all obtained from the same sample, sequenced in a study of blood T cell repertoires in COVID-19 (dated by TCRdb to the early 2020s). Library method: the immunoSEQ multiplex PCR assay. TCRdb took this table from immuneACCESS and kept in-frame rearrangements with V and J called. Such tables lack part of the clones; where checked against another copy, unresolved V genes explain under half of the gap, and the rest is unexplained. In all, the sample holds 40,000 or so clones, and approximately 89% of those were seen once. Jointly, the top ten make up approximately 2.1% of the sample. The sequencing sample was made of peripheral blood. The receptors here all came from a man aged 50-60 years with active COVID-19.

This chain connects TRBV19 to TRBJ2-3, with TRBD2 matching 11 bases. The V and J ends lost 0 bases and 3 bases, in that order; junction bases with no gene match: 11. Germline-derived CDR1 and CDR2 are LNHDA and SQIVND (reference sequence). This CDR3 contains 19 residues. CDR3 amino acids: CASSIDPWRTSGFTDTQYF. CDR3 bases: TGTGCCAGTAGTATAGATCCCTGGCGGACTAGCGGGTTTACAGATACGCAGTATTTT. Supplemented by reference TRBV19 and TRBJ2-3, the full variable domain reads DGGITQSPKYLFRKEGQNVTLSCEQNLNHDAMYWYRQDPGQGLRLIYYSQIVNDFQKGDIAEGYSVSREKKESFPLTVTSAQKNPTAFYLCASSIDPWRTSGFTDTQYFGPGTRLTVL.

V gene TRBV3-1 (or the pseudogene TRBV3-2) combines with J gene TRBJ1-1, with no clear D. Germline values: CDR1 LGHDT, CDR2 YNNKEL (reference sequence). The V end was cut by 0 bases, the J end by 11 bases, with 13 bases between. The CDR3 spans 13 residues. The CDR3 spells CASSQDGRRVAFF. CDR3 sequence (DNA): TGTGCCAGCAGCCAAGACGGTAGGAGGGTGGCTTTCTTT.

The V gene is TRBV4-1, the J gene TRBJ2-1, with 9 bases matching TRBD1. This CDR3 has 15 residues. The germline V gene has CDR1 MGHRA and CDR2 YSYEKL. V lost 7 bases and J lost 3; bases outside the gene matches: 7. CDR3 bases: TGCGCCAGCAAGCCGGGACAGGGATTCTACAATGAGCAGTTCTTC. This codes for CASKPGQGFYNEQFF.

The chain combines TRBV29-1 with TRBJ2-7, with D possibly matching TRBD2 (7 bases). Between the trimmed V and J ends, which lost 2 bases and 6 bases, there was a span of 14 bases. Germline CDR1 is SQVTM and CDR2 is ANQGSEA. CDR3 length equals 13 residues. The CDR3 protein is CSVELRGGLEQYF. CDR3 coding DNA: TGCAGCGTTGAACTAAGGGGGGGGCTCGAGCAGTACTTC.

The chain recombines TRBV25-1 with TRBJ2-7; D unresolved. V lost 4 bases and J lost 0, with 10 bases in between. The CDR3 contains 14 residues. Germline V CDR1 and CDR2: MGHDK, SYGVNS. The CDR3 is CASSGLLSSYEQYF. Written as DNA, the CDR3 is TGTGCCAGCAGTGGTCTTCTGAGCTCCTACGAGCAGTACTTC.

CDR3 sequence (DNA): TGTGCCAGCAGCCCGGGGGTAGGAGAGACCCAGTACTTC. Its translation is CASSPGVGETQYF. The chain is built from TRBV7-3 and TRBJ2-5; perhaps TRBD2 as D (6 bases). The CDR3 is 13 residues long. The V gene lost 5 bases and the J gene lost 4 bases, with 11 bases spanning the gap. CDR1 is SGHTA and CDR2 is FQGTGA in the germline V gene.

This clone was seen only a few times. The chain uses TRBV7-9 and TRBJ1-1; D call uncertain. The CDR3 length is 15 residues. CDR1 and CDR2 (germline): SEHNR, FQNEAQ (reference sequence). Trimming stripped 0 bases from V and 1 base from J, with 9 bases between. The CDR3 here is CASSLALGWNTEAFF. For the CDR3, the DNA is TGTGCCAGCAGCTTAGCACTAGGTTGGAACACTGAAGCTTTCTTT.

The CDR3 bases are TGTGCCAGCAGCTTGGGTGGCCCAGGGGGCTATGGCTACACCTTC. Encoded protein: CASSLGGPGGYGYTF. This chain connects TRBV5-6 to TRBJ1-2; 7 positions match TRBD1. The CDR3 totals 15 residues. J lost 4 bases, V lost 0 bases, and 6 bases had no gene match. Germline V gives CDR1 SGHDT, CDR2 YYEEEE.

The chain joins TRBV3-1 (or the pseudogene TRBV3-2) to TRBJ2-7; perhaps TRBD2 as D (6 bases). V dropped 6 bases and J dropped 6 bases, with 18 bases sitting between them. Germline V CDR1 and CDR2: LGHDT, YNNKEL (reference sequence). CDR3 size: 14 residues. This CDR3 reads CASRRDGNYGEQYF. CDR3 sequence (DNA): TGTGCCAGCAGGCGGGACGGAAACTACGGCGAGCAGTACTTC.

This clone was counted between two and nine times. This sequence joins TRBV18 and TRBJ2-7; weak D call: TRBD2 (6 bases). The CDR3 covers 14 residues. The germline V gene encodes CDR1 KGHSH and CDR2 LQKENI. The V and J ends lost 6 bases and 6 bases respectively, with 18 bases between them. The CDR3 is CASSPGARQGEQYF. The CDR3 region has the DNA TGTGCCAGCTCCCCGGGAGCTCGTCAAGGCGAGCAGTACTTC.

V and J are TRBV10-3 and TRBJ2-7, with a tentative D call TRBD2 (5 bases). CDR3 length: 14 residues. Germline loops: CDR1 ENHRY, CDR2 SYGVKD. Trimming stripped 6 bases from V and 1 base from J, with 13 bases between. The CDR3, as DNA: TGTGCCATCAGACGTAGGGAGAGTTCCTACGAGCAGTACTTC. Translating it yields CAIRRRESSYEQYF.

This chain uses TRBV11-2 with TRBJ2-7; D perhaps matches TRBD2 (5 bases). Looked up from germline, CDR1 is SGHAT and CDR2 is FQNNGV. V lost 5 bases, J lost 2 bases, and 19 bases lay in between. This CDR3 region has 16 residues. CDR3 coding DNA: TGTGCCAGCAGCCCAGGACGAAGGACTTTAACCTACGAGCAGTACTTC. Protein sequence: CASSPGRRTLTYEQYF.

This rearrangement joins TRBV9 to TRBJ1-6; D uncertain. V lost 4 bases, J lost 7 bases, and 12 bases lay in between. This CDR3 contains 14 residues. The germline V gene has CDR1 SGDLS and CDR2 YYNGEE. CDR3 region: CASSPTVRNSPLHF. The CDR3 region has the DNA TGTGCCAGCAGCCCCACAGTCAGGAATTCACCCCTCCACTTT.

This chain links TRBV30 with TRBJ2-3, with 9 nucleotides matching TRBD2. The junction had 5 bases not matched to a gene; V was cut back by 3 bases and J by 1 base. This CDR3 has 15 residues. Germline lookup yields CDR1 GTSNPN and CDR2 SVGIG (reference sequence). This chain's CDR3 is CAWSRVAGGTDTQYF. CDR3 DNA sequence: TGTGCCTGGAGCCGAGTAGCGGGGGGCACAGATACGCAGTATTTT. The entire variable domain, with the rest obtained from reference TRBV30 and TRBJ2-3, is as follows: SQTIHQWPATLVQPVGSPLSLECTVEGTSNPNLYWYRQAAGRGLQLLFYSVGIGQISSEVPQNLSASRPQDRQFILSSKKLLLSDSGFYLCAWSRVAGGTDTQYFGPGTRLTVL.

The chain recombines TRBV24-1 with TRBJ2-1; 10 bases are shared with TRBD2. V shed 4 bases, J shed 9 bases, and the junction held 14 bases outside the gene matches. Germline CDR1 KGHDR, CDR2 SFDVKD. The CDR3 length is 17 residues. The CDR3 region has the DNA TGTGCCACCAGTGAAACACATGTTAGCGGGAGGCCAAGTGAGCAGTTCTTC. It is translated as CATSETHVSGRPSEQFF.